These 32 T cell receptor beta chains were sequenced from one sample in a study of T cells after posttransplantation cyclophosphamide listed by TCRdb under 2016. The receptor library was made with the immunoSEQ multiplex PCR assay. Entries here come from immuneACCESS through TCRdb and include only in-frame sequences with V and J called. Some clones fail to appear in such tables; in the studies checked, an unresolved V gene covers under half of the shortfall, and the cause of the remainder is unknown. This sample gives 11,000 or so clones in total; roughly 95% of them show up just once. The ten largest clones capture 0.3% of the sample. The specimen sequenced was naive CD8+ T cells sorted from PBMCs. These receptors came from a man aged 30 to 45 in good health and a related stem cell transplant donor.

The CDR3, as DNA: TGTGCCAGCAGCCCCGGAGAATCCTACGAGCAGTACTTC. It translates to CASSPGESYEQYF. The chain is built from TRBV7-9 and TRBJ2-7; D is ambiguous. The CDR3 spans 13 residues. The V end lost 5 bases, the J end lost 1 base, and 9 bases lay between the germline ends. Germline V CDR1 and CDR2: SEHNR, FQNEAQ (reference sequence).

V gene TRBV6-5 combines with J gene TRBJ2-2, with TRBD2 as a possible D gene (6 bases). CDR1 and CDR2 (germline): MNHEY, SVGAGI. This CDR3 comprises 15 residues. Trimming left V 4 bases short and J 2 bases short, with 11 bases between. The CDR3 DNA reads TGTGCCAGCAGTTTGGGACTCTTCAACACCGGGGAGCTGTTTTTT. Encoded protein: CASSLGLFNTGELFF.

The gene calls are TRBV11-3 and TRBJ2-7; 8 bases are a match to TRBD1. The CDR3 covers 14 residues. CDR1 and CDR2 from the germline V gene are SGHNT and YENEEA. Trimming took 5 bases from V and 1 from J; bases not matched to a gene: 4. The CDR3 bases are TGTGCCAGCAGCCCGCGGGACAGGTCCTACGAGCAGTACTTC. It encodes CASSPRDRSYEQYF.

The chain links TRBV19 to TRBJ1-2, with D possibly TRBD1 on 5 matching bases. From germline, CDR1 is LNHDA and CDR2 SQIVND (reference sequence). V was cut by 8 bases and J by 3 bases, with 22 bases left in between. The CDR3 runs 16 residues. CDR3 sequence: CASGQSFRTPDYGYTF. The CDR3 DNA reads TGTGCCAGTGGCCAAAGTTTTCGGACACCGGACTATGGCTACACCTTC. Filled out from reference TRBV19 and TRBJ1-2, the complete variable domain reads DGGITQSPKYLFRKEGQNVTLSCEQNLNHDAMYWYRQDPGQGLRLIYYSQIVNDFQKGDIAEGYSVSREKKESFPLTVTSAQKNPTAFYLCASGQSFRTPDYGYTFGSGTRLTVV.

V usage is TRBV7-9 and J usage is TRBJ2-1; 9 positions agree with TRBD1. The CDR3 is 13 amino acids. V was clipped by 5 bases and J by 10 bases; unmatched bases: 6. Per germline, CDR1 SEHNR and CDR2 FQNEAQ (reference sequence). CDR3: CASSPTGGWEQFF. In nucleotides, the CDR3 is TGTGCCAGCAGCCCTACAGGGGGCTGGGAGCAGTTCTTC.

This clone has a handful of counts. The chain recombines TRBV2 with TRBJ2-7; D is possibly TRBD1 (5 bases). CDR3 size: 15 residues. Germline CDR1 reads SNHLY; CDR2 reads FYNNEI. Trimming removed 2 bases at V and 3 bases at J, with 14 bases between. The CDR3 reads CASSEPETRGYEQYF. In DNA, the CDR3 is TGTGCCAGCAGTGAACCCGAGACAAGGGGCTACGAGCAGTACTTC.

The chain has TRBV19 and TRBJ2-7; 8 nucleotides align to TRBD1. CDR3 length: 13 residues. V lost 5 bases, J lost 5 bases, and 5 bases stayed unmatched. Germline V gene data show CDR1 as LNHDA and CDR2 as SQIVND (reference sequence). The DNA of the CDR3 is TGTGCCAGTAGTCTTCCGGGACAGGACGAGCAGTACTTC. Translated, it gives CASSLPGQDEQYF.

The gene calls are TRBV5-6 and TRBJ1-5, with 9 bases aligning to TRBD1. The CDR3 has 17 amino acids. Trimming removed 2 bases from V and 1 base from J; junction bases left unmatched: 7. Germline V lookup: CDR1 SGHDT, CDR2 YYEEEE. The CDR3 nucleotides read TGTGCCAGCAGCTTATGGACAGGGGAGCTAAGCAATCAGCCCCAGCATTTT. Protein sequence: CASSLWTGELSNQPQHF.

This chain joins TRBV7-9 and TRBJ2-5; 8 positions agree with TRBD1. Germline V lookup: CDR1 SEHNR, CDR2 FQNEAQ (reference sequence). The CDR3 runs to 13 residues. V shed 2 bases and J 5 bases; nucleotides not matched to a gene: 1. CDR3 bases: TGTGCCAGCAGCTTAAACAGGGGGGAGACCCAGTACTTC. Translated: CASSLNRGETQYF. The complete variable domain, with remaining parts taken from reference TRBV7-9 and TRBJ2-5, reads DTGVSQNPRHKITKRGQNVTFRCDPISEHNRLYWYRQTLGQGPEFLTYFQNEAQLEKSRLLSDRFSAERPKGSFSTLEIQRTEQGDSAMYLCASSLNRGETQYFGPGTRLLVL.

V gene TRBV13 combines with J gene TRBJ2-1; 7 bases are a match to TRBD2. The CDR3 is made up of 16 amino acids. Germline V gene lookup returns CDR1 PRHDT and CDR2 FYEKMQ (reference sequence). Trimming cost V 2 bases and J 0 bases; bases outside gene matches: 4. The CDR3 sequence: CASSLRLASSYNEQFF. The CDR3 bases are TGTGCCAGCAGCTTAAGACTAGCTAGCTCCTACAATGAGCAGTTCTTC.

The rearrangement uses TRBV19 and TRBJ2-7, with a possible D match to TRBD1 (5 bases). This CDR3 comprises 11 residues. Germline V CDR1 and CDR2: LNHDA, SQIVND (reference sequence). V lost 7 bases, J lost 3 bases, and 7 bases lay in between. This CDR3 is CASTDSYEQYF. CDR3 in DNA: TGTGCCAGTACCGACAGCTACGAGCAGTACTTC.

This chain links TRBV4-3 with TRBJ2-7, with TRBD1 identical over 7 bases. The CDR3 has 15 residues. Unmatched junction bases numbered 10, after V lost 5 bases and J lost 3 bases. The germline CDR1 and CDR2 sequences are LGHNA and YSLEER. DNA for the CDR3: TGCGCCAGCAGCGTTCCCGGGACAGTGCTCTACGAGCAGTACTTC. Its protein is CASSVPGTVLYEQYF.

The chain links TRBV28 to TRBJ1-2; TRBD1 matches at 9 bases. V gave up 6 bases and J gave up 8 bases; unmatched junction bases: 13. This CDR3 region has 15 residues. Per the germline V gene, CDR1 is MDHEN and CDR2 is SYDVKM. CDR3 nucleotide sequence: TGTGCCAGCAGACCTACAGGGGGCGCAAGGGACGGCTACACCTTC. Translation: CASRPTGGARDGYTF.

This chain uses TRBV14 with TRBJ1-5; D perhaps matches TRBD1 (5 bases). The CDR3 runs 14 residues. Germline assignment: CDR1 SGHDN and CDR2 FVKESK. Trimming removed 3 bases from V and 1 base from J, with 7 bases in between. The CDR3 reads CASSHGGSNQPQHF. The CDR3 DNA sequence: TGTGCCAGCAGCCATGGGGGGAGCAATCAGCCCCAGCATTTT.

This clone was seen once. The chain uses TRBV6-1 and TRBJ2-7; TRBD1 might be the D (6 bases). Trimming left V 7 bases short and J 3 bases short, with 13 bases between. From germline, CDR1 is MNHNS and CDR2 SASEGT. The CDR3 contains 13 residues. The CDR3: CASKLQGNYEQYF. DNA for the CDR3: TGTGCCAGCAAACTACAGGGAAACTACGAGCAGTACTTC.

The chain joins TRBV4-1 to TRBJ2-3, with 7 bases identical to TRBD1. Germline CDR1 MGHRA, CDR2 YSYEKL. This CDR3 contains 16 residues. V trimming: 2 bases; J trimming: 6 bases; junction bases outside the gene matches: 11. The CDR3 region is CASSQPDRASSDTQYF. Written as DNA, the CDR3 is TGCGCCAGCAGCCAACCAGACAGGGCATCATCCGATACGCAGTATTTT.

The chain combines TRBV4-2 with TRBJ2-2; 10 bases line up with TRBD1. The junction had 3 bases not matched to a gene; V was cut back by 5 bases and J by 6 bases. This CDR3 region has 14 residues. Germline CDR1 is LGHNA and CDR2 is YNFKEQ. The CDR3 DNA reads as TGTGCCAGCAGCTTGGACAGGGGGGCCGGGGAGCTGTTTTTT. Its translation: CASSLDRGAGELFF.

The genes are TRBV9 and TRBJ2-7; 9 bases are shared with TRBD1. From germline, CDR1 is SGDLS and CDR2 YYNGEE. J lost 2 bases, V lost 4 bases, and 4 bases had no gene match. This CDR3 is 14 amino acids long. The DNA for the CDR3 is TGTGCCAGCAGCATCGGGACAGGGACCTACGAGCAGTACTTC. Protein sequence: CASSIGTGTYEQYF. The entire variable domain, with the rest obtained from reference TRBV9 and TRBJ2-7, is as follows: DSGVTQTPKHLITATGQRVTLRCSPRSGDLSVYWYQQSLDQGLQFLIQYYNGEERAKGNILERFSAQQFPDLHSELNLSSLELGDSALYFCASSIGTGTYEQYFGPGTRLTVT.

V gene TRBV2 combines with J gene TRBJ2-3, with D possibly being TRBD1 (6 bases). Per germline, CDR1 SNHLY and CDR2 FYNNEI. The CDR3 length is 16 residues. The V end was cut by 1 base, the J end by 2 bases, with 13 bases between. CDR3 sequence: CASSEEGVGVTDTQYF. The DNA of the CDR3 is TGTGCCAGCAGTGAAGAGGGGGTTGGGGTCACAGATACGCAGTATTTT.

This chain connects TRBV27 to TRBJ2-7; 8 nucleotides match TRBD1. Germline V gene sequence: CDR1 MNHEY, CDR2 SMNVEV (reference sequence). V gave up 2 bases and J gave up 3 bases; unmatched junction bases: 6. This CDR3 is 15 amino acids long. CDR3 sequence (DNA): TGTGCCAGCAGTTTACTCCGGGACAGGAGCTACGAGCAGTACTTC. Its protein product is CASSLLRDRSYEQYF.

The chain uses TRBV27 and TRBJ1-1, with TRBD1 identical over 7 bases. From germline, CDR1 is MNHEY and CDR2 SMNVEV (reference sequence). This CDR3 comprises 17 residues. Trimming at V came to 5 bases and at J to 0 bases, leaving 12 bases not matched to a gene. CDR3 sequence reads: CASSTDREGRLNTEAFF. For the CDR3, the DNA is TGTGCCAGCAGTACCGACAGGGAAGGCCGGTTGAACACTGAAGCTTTCTTT.

The chain combines TRBV6-1 with TRBJ2-1; D gene ambiguous. V lost 5 bases and J lost 2, with 10 bases in between. Germline-derived CDR1 and CDR2 are MNHNS and SASEGT. This CDR3 has 14 residues. CDR3 in amino acids: CASSLQQTYNEQFF. The CDR3 nucleotides are TGTGCCAGCAGTCTACAGCAAACCTACAATGAGCAGTTCTTC.

This clone was detected only once. This chain links TRBV27 with TRBJ1-2; 8 positions agree with TRBD1. This CDR3 spans 13 amino acids. Germline assignment: CDR1 MNHEY and CDR2 SMNVEV (reference sequence). Trimming at V came to 8 bases and at J to 3 bases, leaving 5 bases not matched to a gene. The CDR3 protein is CASRAGGDYGYTF. CDR3 in DNA: TGTGCCAGCCGCGCAGGGGGCGACTATGGCTACACCTTC.

The chain joins TRBV4-1 to TRBJ1-2; D is ambiguous. Per germline, CDR1 MGHRA and CDR2 YSYEKL. The V end lost 0 bases, the J end lost 3 bases, and 11 bases lay between the germline ends. The CDR3 has 15 residues. CDR3 loop: CASSQENGEDYGYTF. Here the CDR3 DNA reads TGCGCCAGCAGCCAAGAAAACGGGGAGGACTATGGCTACACCTTC.

The chain employs TRBV19 and TRBJ1-4, with TRBD1 matching 10 bases. The CDR3 has 15 residues. V shed 5 bases, J shed 8 bases, and the junction held 8 bases outside the gene matches. The V gene's germline CDR1 is LNHDA and CDR2 SQIVND (reference sequence). For the CDR3, the DNA is TGTGCCAGTAGTTCGATCGACAGGGGGCAAGAAAAACTGTTTTTT. Translation gives CASSSIDRGQEKLFF.

This chain links TRBV27 with TRBJ1-5; tentatively, D is TRBD1 (6 bases). CDR1 is MNHEY and CDR2 is SMNVEV in the germline V gene (reference sequence). CDR3 size: 15 residues. Trimming cost V 5 bases and J 9 bases, with 20 bases left between them. This CDR3 reads CASSHVRTDVLPQHF. The CDR3 nucleotides read TGTGCCAGCAGTCACGTCAGGACAGATGTATTGCCCCAGCATTTT.

The chain joins TRBV27 to TRBJ1-5, with 9 bases that match TRBD1. Per the germline V gene, CDR1 is MNHEY and CDR2 is SMNVEV (reference sequence). The CDR3 is 14 amino acids. Trimming removed 6 bases from V and 6 bases from J; junction bases left unmatched: 6. The CDR3 reads CASRSDRGGQPQHF. The CDR3 DNA follows: TGTGCCAGCAGATCGGACAGGGGCGGTCAGCCCCAGCATTTT.

This clone was detected once. The chain is built from TRBV29-1 and TRBJ1-2; D may be TRBD1 (5 bases). The germline V and J ends were trimmed by 6 bases and 4 bases, with 15 bases remaining between them. Germline V gives CDR1 SQVTM, CDR2 ANQGSEA. This CDR3 has 13 residues. CDR3 amino acids: CSVPGNIPYGYTF. CDR3 DNA: TGCAGCGTCCCAGGGAACATTCCCTATGGCTACACCTTC.

V gene TRBV6-5 combines with J gene TRBJ1-6; D is undetermined. The CDR3 is made up of 13 amino acids. Looked up from germline, CDR1 is MNHEY and CDR2 is SVGAGI. Between the trimmed V and J ends, which lost 7 bases and 6 bases, there was a span of 10 bases. This chain's CDR3 is CASTPEANSPLHF. The CDR3 nucleotides read TGTGCCAGCACCCCTGAAGCTAATTCACCCCTCCACTTT.

This sequence joins TRBV2 and TRBJ2-3; the match to TRBD1 covers 8 bases. Per germline, CDR1 SNHLY and CDR2 FYNNEI. This CDR3 has 15 residues. With 3 bases clipped from V and 0 bases from J, the junction kept 2 bases outside the gene matches. As DNA, the CDR3 is TGTGCCAGCAGTGACCGGACAGGGAGCACAGATACGCAGTATTTT. Translated, it gives CASSDRTGSTDTQYF.

The gene calls are TRBV6-4 and TRBJ2-5, with unresolved D. V shed 10 bases and J shed 12 bases, with 27 bases lying between them. Germline V gene sequence: CDR1 MRHNA, CDR2 SNTAGT. CDR3 length: 14 residues. The CDR3 DNA reads TGTGCCACACAACTCGCCTCTTCGAAGGTCGCGGAGTACTTC. The encoded protein is CATQLASSKVAEYF.

This chain connects TRBV19 to TRBJ1-5; the D is unclear. CDR1 is LNHDA and CDR2 is SQIVND in the germline V gene (reference sequence). The CDR3 covers 15 residues. Trimming took off 1 base at V and 2 bases at J, with 9 bases between the two ends. CDR3 sequence: CASSIVGRGNQPQHF. The DNA of the CDR3 is TGTGCCAGTAGTATAGTAGGGAGGGGCAATCAGCCCCAGCATTTT.